What follows are 7 T cell receptor beta chains derived from one specimen sequenced in a study of blood T cell repertoires in COVID-19. Here immunoSEQ multiplex PCR was the method, and the copy in TCRdb shows in-frame clones only, minus some. The sample includes 250,000 to 400,000 clones, roughly 88% of them seen just once. The sequencing sample was made of peripheral blood. The receptors here all came from a woman aged 25 to 39 with COVID-19, enrolled during active disease.

The chain uses TRBV30 and TRBJ2-6, with 8 bases lining up with TRBD1. V was pared by 1 base and J by 2 bases, with 10 bases of the junction left unmatched. From germline, CDR1 is GTSNPN and CDR2 SVGIG (reference sequence). The CDR3 totals 18 residues. CDR3 protein: CAWSALGTGFAGANVLTF. Here the CDR3 DNA reads TGTGCCTGGAGTGCCCTCGGGACAGGTTTTGCTGGGGCCAACGTCCTGACTTTC.

The CDR3 region has the DNA TGTGCCAGCAGCTCCCGACCCAGGGAATTCCATGGCTACACCTTC. It translates to CASSSRPREFHGYTF. The genes are TRBV3-1 (or the pseudogene TRBV3-2) and TRBJ1-2; D may be TRBD1 (5 bases). Between the trimmed V and J ends, which lost 5 bases and 6 bases, there was a span of 19 bases. Germline assignment: CDR1 LGHDT and CDR2 YNNKEL (reference sequence). The CDR3 contains 15 residues.

The chain combines TRBV19 with TRBJ1-2, with 9 bases matching TRBD1. There are 14 residues in the CDR3. Germline-derived CDR1 and CDR2 are LNHDA and SQIVND (reference sequence). V dropped 9 bases and J dropped 5; count of bases not matched to a gene: 10. For the CDR3, the DNA is TGTGCCAGCTCCGGGACAGGGCACAATTATGGCTACACCTTC. This encodes CASSGTGHNYGYTF. Filled out from reference TRBV19 and TRBJ1-2, the complete variable domain reads DGGITQSPKYLFRKEGQNVTLSCEQNLNHDAMYWYRQDPGQGLRLIYYSQIVNDFQKGDIAEGYSVSREKKESFPLTVTSAQKNPTAFYLCASSGTGHNYGYTFGSGTRLTVV.

The gene calls are TRBV19 and TRBJ2-1; 9 nucleotides agree with TRBD2. This CDR3 is built from 15 residues. V dropped 6 bases and J dropped 7; count of bases not matched to a gene: 10. In germline, CDR1 is LNHDA, CDR2 SQIVND (reference sequence). The CDR3 DNA sequence: TGTGCCAGTAGGCCCGCGGGGGGGCTAAATAATGAGCAGTTCTTC. Protein sequence: CASRPAGGLNNEQFF.

The chain joins TRBV5-1 to TRBJ1-1; D unclear. V gave up 5 bases and J gave up 0 bases, with 17 bases separating them. Germline values: CDR1 SGHRS, CDR2 YFSETQ. The CDR3 consists of 16 residues. The CDR3 loop reads CASRARLAIMNTEAFF. The DNA of the CDR3 is TGCGCCAGCAGGGCCAGGCTCGCCATCATGAACACTGAAGCTTTCTTT.

The genes are TRBV7-9 and TRBJ1-1; 7 positions agree with TRBD1. V gave up 5 bases and J gave up 7 bases; unmatched junction bases: 7. Germline-derived CDR1 and CDR2 are SEHNR and FQNEAQ (reference sequence). The CDR3 totals 13 residues. The CDR3 reads CASSLTGAHEAFF. CDR3 nucleotide sequence: TGTGCCAGCAGCCTTACAGGGGCACATGAAGCTTTCTTT.

The chain has TRBV24-1 and TRBJ1-5, with 8 bases fitting TRBD1. In germline, CDR1 is KGHDR, CDR2 SFDVKD. V trimming: 3 bases; J trimming: 7 bases; junction bases outside the gene matches: 7. The CDR3 has 15 amino acids. The DNA of the CDR3 is TGTGCCACCAGTGATACCTCAGGGGGCGGGCAGCCCCAGCATTTT. This translates into CATSDTSGGGQPQHF.